These T cell receptor beta chains were read from a single sample in a study of T-cell memory formation after mild COVID-19. TCRdb independently ran MiXCR on the 5' RACE reads; one entry per CDR3 protein. There are 110,000 or so distinct CDR3 sequences in the sample; approximately 22% occur only once, and about 42% lies in the top ten. The sequenced material came from PBMCs or a T cell subset sorted from them (not recorded which). Receptors originate from a man younger than 35 who had mild COVID-19 (a few samples of this study predate the infection). Cell type and time point are not known. Both conserved end residues are part of each CDR3. Fields, in order: V gene, J gene, clone size, D gene, CDR3 DNA, CDR3 protein. The D gene is left open where the match is weak. Expanded clones are given a class, and other clones once, few, many or no size at all.

TRBV4-3	TRBJ2-3	many	-	TGCGCCAGCAGCCAACAAGTGGGAGGTACCCGCGGAACGCAGTATTTT	CASSQQVGGTRGTQYF
TRBV12-3/TRBV12-4	TRBJ2-3	-	-	TGTGCCAGCAGTTTAGGGGATGACAAAGATACGCAGTATTTT	CASSLGDDKDTQYF
TRBV7-9	TRBJ1-1	few	-	TGTGCCAGCAGCTTAAGCAGCACTGAAGCTTTCTTT	CASSLSSTEAFF
TRBV7-6	TRBJ1-1	few	TRBD1	TGTGCCAGCAGCTTAGGACCTAACAGGGGGCTTCGGAGCACTGAAGCTTTCTTT	CASSLGPNRGLRSTEAFF
TRBV5-6	TRBJ2-3	many	-	TGTGCCAGCAGCTTTACGTTCGTAGGGCCAACGGTGGGAGATACGCAGTATTTT	CASSFTFVGPTVGDTQYF
TRBV27	TRBJ2-1	-	TRBD2	TGTGCCAGCAGTGACGGACTAGCGGGACCCGACTACAATGAGCAGTTCTTC	CASSDGLAGPDYNEQFF
TRBV4-3	TRBJ2-2	few	-	TGCGCCAGCAGCCAAGATAGATCCACTAACACCGGGGAGCTGTTTTTT	CASSQDRSTNTGELFF
TRBV7-9	TRBJ2-5	-	TRBD2	TGTGCCAGCAGCTTGGGAGCGGGGGGGCAAGAGACCCAGTACTTC	CASSLGAGGQETQYF
TRBV5-1	TRBJ2-7	-	TRBD1	TGCGCCAGCAGCTTACCCGGACAGGGGGCCTACGAGCAGTACTTC	CASSLPGQGAYEQYF
TRBV5-1	TRBJ2-7	few	TRBD2	TGCGCCAGCAGCTTGACTAGCGGGGTCACCTACGAGCAGTACTTC	CASSLTSGVTYEQYF
TRBV20-1	TRBJ1-3	-	-	TGCAGTGCTAGAGAAAGGGGCTCTGGAAACACCATATATTTT	CSARERGSGNTIYF
TRBV6-5	TRBJ1-5	few	-	TGTGCCAGCAGGTTAGCGGACGGCGCCAATCAGCCCCAGCATTTT	CASRLADGANQPQHF
TRBV29-1	TRBJ2-7	-	TRBD1	TGCAGCGTACAGGGGTCTTCGGGGGAGCAGTACTTC	CSVQGSSGEQYF
TRBV29-1	TRBJ1-1	few	TRBD1	TGCAGCGTGGACGGGACAGTGAACACTGAAGCTTTCTTT	CSVDGTVNTEAFF
TRBV11-2	TRBJ2-5	few	TRBD1	TGTGCCAGCAGCTTCCCCTCGTCCGACAGGGGGGGCGAGACCCAGTACTTC	CASSFPSSDRGGETQYF
TRBV7-8	TRBJ2-4	-	-	TGTGCCAGCAGCTTAGAGAGTATAGCCAAAAACATTCAGTACTTC	CASSLESIAKNIQYF
TRBV28	TRBJ2-2	-	TRBD2	TGTGCCAGCAGTTCCCTAGCGGGGCAAAACACCGGGGAGCTGTTTTTT	CASSSLAGQNTGELFF
TRBV20-1	TRBJ2-7	-	-	TGCAGTGCTAGAGATTTGGCGGGGGCACCCTCCTACGAGCAGTACTTC	CSARDLAGAPSYEQYF
TRBV7-9	TRBJ2-3	-	-	TGTGCCAGCAGCATCACTTTCCGGGGTACGCAGTATTTT	CASSITFRGTQYF
TRBV4-1	TRBJ2-1	few	-	TGCGCCAGCAGCCAAGAAGAGGGCCTTCGGGCAGATGAGCAGTTCTTC	CASSQEEGLRADEQFF
TRBV6-1	TRBJ2-7	few	TRBD2	TGTGCCAGCAGTGTCTACGGGGGGGCTACCTACGAGCAGTACTTC	CASSVYGGATYEQYF
TRBV29-1	TRBJ1-1	-	-	TGCAGCGTTGGAACAGGGAGGGTGAACACTGAAGCTTTCTTT	CSVGTGRVNTEAFF
TRBV19	TRBJ1-3	-	-	TGTGCCAGTAGCCAACCAAAGGAGATGACGCGGGGAAACACCATATATTTT	CASSQPKEMTRGNTIYF
TRBV4-1	TRBJ2-3	-	TRBD1	TGCGCCAGCAGCCGGGGACAGGGTAGAGATACGCAGTATTTT	CASSRGQGRDTQYF
TRBV5-5	TRBJ2-2	few	-	TGTGCCAGCAGCGAGGGTACTCCGGGCACCGGGGAGCTGTTTTTT	CASSEGTPGTGELFF
TRBV5-5	TRBJ1-1	-	-	TGTGCCAGCAGCCACGAGACAAACACTGAAGCTTTCTTT	CASSHETNTEAFF
TRBV4-1	TRBJ2-5	-	TRBD2	TGCGCCAGCAGCCCGCCGGGACTAGATTCGGAGACCCAGTACTTC	CASSPPGLDSETQYF
TRBV3-1	TRBJ1-2	few	-	TGTGCCAGCAGCCAACCCGGGAATAACTATGGCTACACCTTC	CASSQPGNNYGYTF
TRBV7-8	TRBJ2-5	few	TRBD2	TGTGCCAGCAGCTTACTGGCGGGGGGGCCGAGAGAGACCCAGTACTTC	CASSLLAGGPRETQYF
TRBV6-1	TRBJ2-7	-	-	TGTGCCAGCAGTGAAAGAGGGGGGGCTTACGAGCAGTACTTC	CASSERGGAYEQYF
TRBV6-4	TRBJ2-2	-	-	TGTGCCAGCAGTGACGTTATCAGGGCCGGGCCGGACACCGGGGAGCTGTTTTTT	CASSDVIRAGPDTGELFF
TRBV5-1	TRBJ2-1	-	-	TGCGCCAGCAACCTAGGTACAGGCTGGCCCCCCCATGAGCAGTTCTTC	CASNLGTGWPPHEQFF